This record looks at one TCR beta chain sequence and its context. The antigen is not known. Clones were read by immunoSEQ multiplex PCR, and TCRdb kept only the in-frame ones, dropping some. The sample gives about 200,000 clones, approximately 93% of which show up once; roughly 0.99% is in the top ten. This entry belongs to a study of T cell responses to AZD1222 COVID-19 vaccine. Whole-study findings and limits: Among AZD1222 vaccinees, only six were seropositive at baseline.

The V end was cut by 10 bases, the J end by 7 bases, with 16 bases between. The germline CDR1 and CDR2 sequences are ENHRY and SYGVKD. This CDR3 is 12 amino acids long. This specimen was peripheral blood, taken 28 days after the second AZD1222 dose. The chain uses TRBV10-3 and TRBJ1-1; maybe TRBD1 (6 bases). The origin of this receptor is an adult who received the AZD1222 COVID-19 vaccine. CDR3 protein: CATKDRDREAFF. CDR3 nucleotide sequence: TGTGCCACCAAGGACAGAGACCGTGAAGCTTTCTTT.